At least ten counts were recorded for the clone carrying this T cell receptor (beta chain). The data derive from a study of regulatory T cells in long-lasting Graves disease. On the study more broadly: Under 3 months of antithyroid drugs had been taken by newly diagnosed Graves' patients.

Between the trimmed V and J ends, which lost 5 bases and 9 bases, there was a span of 14 bases. The CDR3 length is 12 residues. Germline assignment: CDR1 SGHAT and CDR2 FQNNGV. Stated time point: newly diagnosed GD, antithyroid drugs for less than 3 months. Researchers made the TCR library from RNA that was extracted from PBMCs. Construction of TCR beta libraries relied on iRepertoire HTBI primers and on Arm-PCR targeting CDR3 regions. A single record per CDR3 protein comes from TCRdb applying MiXCR to the multiplex PCR reads. The sample records 620,000 or so distinct CDR3 sequences, about 15% being singletons. The sample was also reused in another study, on T cells in Graves' hyperthyroidism and ophthalmopathy. Per that study: Exclusions: uncontrolled infection, other autoimmune disease, pregnancy, lactation. On the basis of clinical symptoms, serum thyroxine and TRAb, thyroid ultrasound and orbital computed tomography, diagnoses were made.

The V call is TRBV11-2, the J call TRBJ2-7; D is unclear. The sample consisted of peripheral blood mononuclear cells (PBMCs), taken at new diagnosis, from a patient treated with antithyroid drugs. The clonotype originates from a woman aged 25-40 years with Graves disease. CDR3 residues: CASSAPGVVQYF. Written as DNA, the CDR3 is TGTGCCAGCAGCGCCCCTGGGGTGGTGCAGTACTTC.